These T cell receptor beta chains were read from a single sample in a study of T cell responses to AZD1222 COVID-19 vaccine. The assay was immunoSEQ multiplex PCR, and TCRdb's table has in-frame clones only and misses some. The data contain roughly 96,000 clones, roughly nine tenths of them singletons. This material consisted of peripheral blood, taken on day 0 of AZD1222 vaccination. All receptors derive from an adult in good health. Both conserved end residues are part of each CDR3. D genes are given only for firm matches. A row's size may be missing; if present it is once, few, many or a size class.

TRBV4-3,-,TRBJ1-5,-,TGCGCCAGCAGCCAAGATGGAGGGGGCAATCAGCCCCAGCATTTT,CASSQDGGGNQPQHF
TRBV18,-,TRBJ2-3,-,TGTGCCAGCTCACCACCGAGCACAGATACGCAGTATTTT,CASSPPSTDTQYF
TRBV4-3,TRBD1,TRBJ1-2,-,TGCGCCAGCAGCCGAGGACAGGGAATGTCCGGCTACACCTTC,CASSRGQGMSGYTF
TRBV7-7,-,TRBJ2-2,-,TGTGCTAGCAGCACCCGGACAGACACCGGGGAGCTGTTTTTT,CASSTRTDTGELFF
TRBV29-1,TRBD1,TRBJ1-4,-,TGCAGCGTTGGGCAGGGGGCGGGTAATGAAAAACTGTTTTTT,CSVGQGAGNEKLFF
TRBV6-5,-,TRBJ1-6,-,TGTGCCAGCAGGGATACACAGGGAATTAATTCACCCCTCCACTTT,CASRDTQGINSPLHF
TRBV6-5,TRBD1,TRBJ2-3,once,TGTGCCAGCAGCTCGACAGGGTTGGGAGATACGCAGTATTTT,CASSSTGLGDTQYF
TRBV25-1,-,TRBJ2-2,few,TGTGCCAGCAGTGAGGCTTTGAACACCGGGGAGCTGTTTTTT,CASSEALNTGELFF
TRBV5-4,TRBD1,TRBJ1-2,-,TGTGCCAGCAGCTTGGAGGACAGGATTGGAGGCTACACCTTC,CASSLEDRIGGYTF
TRBV6-4,-,TRBJ2-1,-,TGTGCCAGCAGCGGGAGCGGGCCCCCGAGTGAGCAGTTCTTC,CASSGSGPPSEQFF
TRBV7-3,-,TRBJ1-5,-,TGTGCCAGCAGCTTTAATAACAATCAGCCCCAGCATTTT,CASSFNNNQPQHF
TRBV2,TRBD1,TRBJ1-4,-,TGTGCCAGCAGAACCCCCGGGACAGGGGGCTCTAATGCTAATGAAAAACTGTTTTTT,CASRTPGTGGSNANEKLFF